Following are 24 T cell receptor beta chains from one sample sequenced in a study of blood T cell repertoires in COVID-19. Clones were read by immunoSEQ multiplex PCR, and TCRdb kept only the in-frame ones, dropping some. The table shows some 130,000 clones, with around 85% occurring only once. Sequenced material: peripheral blood. The receptor source for this set is a woman aged 50 to 60 with acute or convalescent COVID-19.

V and J are TRBV4-2 and TRBJ1-6; D unresolved. Germline lookup yields CDR1 LGHNA and CDR2 YNFKEQ. The CDR3 consists of 16 residues. Trimming shortened V by 4 bases and J by 9 bases, and 19 bases separated the two germline ends. The CDR3 DNA follows: TGTGCCAGCAGCCCACAGTTTCACGAGCCTCCTTCACCCCTCCACTTT. This sequence encodes CASSPQFHEPPSPLHF.

This clone was found a few times. The chain links TRBV11-3 to TRBJ2-1; 9 bases match TRBD1. The CDR3 is made up of 15 amino acids. Germline lookup yields CDR1 SGHNT and CDR2 YENEEA. The V and J ends lost 0 bases and 16 bases, in that order; junction bases with no gene match: 13. The CDR3 nucleotides are TGTGCCAGCAGCTTAGAGGGGACGGTGGGGGACAGGGTATTCTTC. This sequence encodes CASSLEGTVGDRVFF.

The chain employs TRBV29-1 and TRBJ1-6; D is undetermined. The germline gives CDR1 SQVTM, CDR2 ANQGSEA. Trimming took 5 bases from V and 6 from J, leaving 8 bases between them. The CDR3 sequence is 12 residues long. This CDR3 reads CSVRDPNSPLHF. Written as DNA, the CDR3 is TGCAGCGTTCGGGATCCTAATTCACCCCTCCACTTT.

This clone was observed a single time. This sequence joins TRBV6-1 and TRBJ2-7; 9 bases line up with TRBD2. Germline CDR1 reads MNHNS; CDR2 reads SASEGT. The CDR3 loop spans 15 amino acids. The V and J ends lost 2 bases and 6 bases, in that order; junction bases with no gene match: 8. The CDR3 loop is CASSELRAGGSEQYF. The CDR3 nucleotides are TGTGCCAGCAGTGAATTACGAGCGGGGGGTTCCGAGCAGTACTTC.

The chain couples TRBV27 to TRBJ2-1, with D maybe TRBD1 (6 bases). This CDR3 has 15 amino acids. Trimming took off 5 bases at V and 2 bases at J, with 13 bases between the two ends. Germline V gene data show CDR1 as MNHEY and CDR2 as SMNVEV (reference sequence). This CDR3 reads CASSRINRAYNEQFF. The CDR3 DNA reads TGTGCCAGCAGTCGGATTAACAGGGCCTACAATGAGCAGTTCTTC.

V usage is TRBV28 and J usage is TRBJ2-1; the match to TRBD2 covers 10 bases. Germline-derived CDR1 and CDR2 are MDHEN and SYDVKM. The CDR3 length is 15 residues. V gave up 4 bases and J gave up 8 bases; unmatched junction bases: 8. CDR3 sequence reads: CASSSSGGAVYEQFF. The CDR3 DNA is TGTGCCAGCAGTTCAAGCGGGGGGGCCGTCTATGAGCAGTTCTTC.

The chain is built from TRBV3-1 (or the pseudogene TRBV3-2) and TRBJ2-1; 8 bases are shared with TRBD2. The V and J ends lost 0 bases and 4 bases, in that order; junction bases with no gene match: 2. The CDR3 contains 15 residues. The V gene's germline CDR1 is LGHDT and CDR2 YNNKEL (reference sequence). CDR3 sequence: CASSQDSGGYNEQFF. CDR3 coding DNA: TGTGCCAGCAGCCAAGACAGCGGGGGATACAATGAGCAGTTCTTC.

The chain links TRBV7-2 to TRBJ2-1; 9 nucleotides agree with TRBD2. CDR3 length: 14 residues. The ends lost 5 bases at V and 7 bases at J; junction bases unmatched: 6. Germline V gene data show CDR1 as SGHTA and CDR2 as FQGNSA. For the CDR3, the DNA is TGTGCCAGCAGCGGGACTAGCCGGGGGAATGAGCAGTTCTTC. Protein product: CASSGTSRGNEQFF. The entire variable domain, with the rest obtained from reference TRBV7-2 and TRBJ2-1, is as follows: GAGVSQSPSNKVTEKGKDVELRCDPISGHTALYWYRQSLGQGLEFLIYFQGNSAPDKSGLPSDRFSAERTGGSVSTLTIQRTQQEDSAVYLCASSGTSRGNEQFFGPGTRLTVL.

V usage is TRBV21-1 and J usage is TRBJ1-3; TRBD1, the table's D call, lacks a check against the DNA. TRBV21-1 is a recognized pseudogene. CDR3 length: 15 residues. The CDR3 sequence is CASSNIDRFGNTIYF. CDR3 in DNA: TGTGCCAGCAGCAACATAGACAGATTTGGAAACACCATATATTTT.

This clone is a singleton in its sample. The J gene is TRBJ1-5, the V gene TRBV6-5; no firm D call. This CDR3 has 14 residues. The ends were cut back, 8 bases at V and 5 bases at J, with 16 bases in the middle. Germline CDR1 MNHEY, CDR2 SVGAGI. In DNA, the CDR3 is TGTGCCAGCCCTGGACTACGCCCTCATCAGCCCCAGCATTTT. It translates to CASPGLRPHQPQHF.

The chain recombines TRBV7-2 with TRBJ2-3, with 8 nucleotides matching TRBD1. Looked up from germline, CDR1 is SGHTA and CDR2 is FQGNSA. The CDR3 is 16 residues long. With 3 bases clipped from V and 3 bases from J, the junction kept 8 bases outside the gene matches. The CDR3 here is CASSFSRTGNTDTQYF. The CDR3 DNA follows: TGTGCCAGCAGCTTTTCCAGGACAGGGAATACAGATACGCAGTATTTT.

This chain's CDR3 is CASTGGRATQPQHF. CDR3 DNA sequence: TGTGCCAGCACCGGAGGGAGGGCAACTCAGCCCCAGCATTTT. The chain employs TRBV2 and TRBJ1-5, with unresolved D. The CDR3 spans 14 residues. The V end lost 7 bases, the J end lost 6 bases, and 16 bases lay between the germline ends. The V gene's germline CDR1 is SNHLY and CDR2 FYNNEI.

The CDR3 spells CAITRDRGNGYTF. CDR3 in DNA: TGTGCCATCACCCGGGACAGGGGGAACGGCTACACCTTC. V is TRBV10-3 and J is TRBJ1-2; TRBD1 matches at 11 bases. V shed 7 bases, J shed 8 bases, and the junction held 6 bases outside the gene matches. CDR1 is ENHRY and CDR2 is SYGVKD in the germline V gene. CDR3 length equals 13 residues.

This clone was counted between two and nine times. The chain joins TRBV6-5 to TRBJ1-2, with 12 bases matching TRBD1. The CDR3 runs 16 residues. Germline-derived CDR1 and CDR2 are MNHEY and SVGAGI. V lost 4 bases to trimming and J lost 4 bases; unmatched junction nucleotides: 7. DNA for the CDR3: TGTGCCAGCAGTTCCGGGACAGGGGGCTTCGCCTATGGCTACACCTTC. Translated, it gives CASSSGTGGFAYGYTF.

This clone was picked up one time. The gene calls are TRBV6-6 and TRBJ1-4, with 10 bases that match TRBD1. After removal of 6 bases from V and 11 bases from J, the junction contained 9 bases not matched to a gene. Germline lookup yields CDR1 MNHNY and CDR2 SVGAGI (reference sequence). The CDR3 runs 14 residues. In nucleotides, the CDR3 is TGTGCCAGCAGAGGGACAGGGGATGTGTTTAAACTGTTTTTT. It translates to CASRGTGDVFKLFF.

This chain uses TRBV5-4 with TRBJ2-2; D perhaps matches TRBD1 (5 bases). This CDR3 spans 15 amino acids. Looked up from germline, CDR1 is SGHNT and CDR2 is YYREEE (reference sequence). The germline V and J ends were trimmed by 1 base and 1 base, with 8 bases remaining between them. CDR3 sequence: CASSLPGMNTGELFF. Here the CDR3 DNA reads TGTGCCAGCAGCTTGCCAGGGATGAACACCGGGGAGCTGTTTTTT.

This clone has just one count. V and J are TRBV5-1 and TRBJ1-2, with a weak D call TRBD1 (6 bases). V was pared by 4 bases and J by 6 bases, with 19 bases between. The CDR3 covers 15 residues. Germline V lookup: CDR1 SGHRS, CDR2 YFSETQ. The CDR3 DNA reads as TGCGCCAGCAGCCCTCGACCGGCAGGGGATAATGGCTACACCTTC. The encoded protein is CASSPRPAGDNGYTF.

This chain connects TRBV19 to TRBJ1-2; 9 bases match TRBD1. This CDR3 is built from 14 residues. From germline, CDR1 is LNHDA and CDR2 SQIVND (reference sequence). The ends lost 5 bases at V and 1 base at J; junction bases unmatched: 2. The CDR3 sequence: CASSLGQGNYGYTF. Here the CDR3 DNA reads TGTGCCAGTAGTTTGGGACAGGGTAACTATGGCTACACCTTC.

The chain carries TRBV30 and TRBJ1-1; 9 bases are a match to TRBD1. The length of the CDR3 is 14 residues. The trim removed 3 bases at V and 5 bases at J, leaving 7 bases unmatched. Germline CDR1 is GTSNPN and CDR2 is SVGIG (reference sequence). The chain's CDR3 is CAWRPGQGGTEAFF. In DNA form, the CDR3 reads TGTGCCTGGAGGCCGGGACAGGGAGGGACTGAAGCTTTCTTT.

V gene TRBV24-1 combines with J gene TRBJ2-6; 10 nucleotides match TRBD1. CDR3 size: 21 residues. The germline V gene has CDR1 KGHDR and CDR2 SFDVKD. The junction had 10 bases not matched to a gene; V was cut back by 0 bases and J by 0 bases. CDR3 protein: CATSDLLTPGQGNSGANVLTF. The CDR3 DNA is TGTGCCACCAGTGATTTGTTGACTCCGGGACAGGGGAACTCTGGGGCCAACGTCCTGACTTTC.

The chain is built from TRBV24-1 and TRBJ1-2; 11 bases are shared with TRBD1. V lost 0 bases, J lost 8 bases, and 10 bases stayed unmatched. Germline V CDR1 and CDR2: KGHDR, SFDVKD. The CDR3 contains 17 residues. CDR3: CATSDLRGQGAARGYTF. CDR3 bases: TGTGCCACCAGTGATTTGCGTGGACAGGGGGCAGCGAGGGGCTACACCTTC.

The V and J genes are TRBV7-8 and TRBJ2-3; D remains ambiguous. This CDR3 has 16 amino acids. Per the germline V gene, CDR1 is SGHVS and CDR2 is FQNEAQ. With 1 base removed from V and 4 bases from J, the gap between germline ends came to 15 bases. The CDR3 bases are TGTGCCAGCAGCTTAGGTCGACTGGTGACTGCAGATACGCAGTATTTT. Amino acids: CASSLGRLVTADTQYF.

The V call is TRBV3-1 (or the pseudogene TRBV3-2), the J call TRBJ1-1; D is uncertain. In germline, CDR1 is LGHDT, CDR2 YNNKEL (reference sequence). The germline V and J ends were trimmed by 4 bases and 3 bases, with 6 bases remaining between them. This CDR3 comprises 12 residues. The CDR3 is CASSPRDTEAFF. CDR3 DNA sequence: TGTGCCAGCAGCCCCCGGGACACTGAAGCTTTCTTT.

This rearrangement joins TRBV19 to TRBJ1-5; D might be TRBD1 (5 bases). The CDR3 extends over 13 amino acids. The V end lost 5 bases, the J end lost 4 bases, and 9 bases lay between the germline ends. CDR1 LNHDA and CDR2 SQIVND come from the germline V gene (reference sequence). CDR3 sequence (DNA): TGTGCCAGTAGTTCACAGGTAAATCAGCCCCAGCATTTT. Translation gives CASSSQVNQPQHF.